Shown below are 21 T cell receptor beta chains from a single sample sequenced in a study of blood T cell repertoires in COVID-19. Clones were read by immunoSEQ multiplex PCR, and TCRdb kept only the in-frame ones, dropping some. The sample includes approximately 70,000 clones, around nine tenths seen only once; the top ten take about 7%. Sequenced input: peripheral blood. The receptors originated from a man aged 45-65 years with active COVID-19.

The CDR3 bases are TGCGCCAGCAGCTTGGCGCCTAGCTCCTACAATGAGCAGTTCTTC. Translating it yields CASSLAPSSYNEQFF. The V call is TRBV5-1, the J call TRBJ2-1; D is ambiguous. The CDR3 length is 15 residues. CDR1 and CDR2 (germline): SGHRS, YFSETQ. V was shortened by 0 bases and J by 0 bases, with 7 bases between the two germline ends.

This rearrangement joins TRBV21-1 to TRBJ2-7; the table's TRBD1 call for D was not verified on the DNA. TRBV21-1 is given as a pseudogene. The CDR3 runs 14 residues. The CDR3, as DNA: TGTGCCAGCAGCAATGGACGGGACATCTACGAGCAGTACTTC. It translates to CASSNGRDIYEQYF.

This chain uses TRBV28 with TRBJ2-1, with 10 bases identical to TRBD2. This CDR3 has 15 residues. The J segment lost 13 bases and the V segment lost 1 base, leaving 10 bases of the junction unmatched. CDR1 is MDHEN and CDR2 is SYDVKM in the germline V gene. The CDR3 loop reads CASSLSGTSVREQFF. The CDR3 bases are TGTGCCAGCAGTTTATCCGGGACTAGCGTTCGTGAACAGTTCTTC. Full variable domain (missing parts from reference TRBV28 and TRBJ2-1): DVKVTQSSRYLVKRTGEKVFLECVQDMDHENMFWYRQDPGLGLRLIYFSYDVKMKEKGDIPEGYSVSREKKERFSLILESASTNQTSMYLCASSLSGTSVREQFFGPGTRLTVL.

This chain uses TRBV28 with TRBJ1-3; possibly TRBD1 for D (6 bases). CDR3 size: 15 residues. Germline V gene data show CDR1 as MDHEN and CDR2 as SYDVKM. V lost 6 bases and J 2 bases, leaving 14 bases between the germline ends. The CDR3 coding sequence is TGTGCCAGCAGCCTACAGGGAAGGGCTGGAAACACCATATATTTT. It yields the protein CASSLQGRAGNTIYF.

V is TRBV15 and J is TRBJ1-2, with D unclear. Trimming pared 7 bases from V and 7 bases from J, leaving 19 bases between. The CDR3 runs 14 residues. Germline V gene lookup returns CDR1 LNHNV and CDR2 YYDKDF (reference sequence). The CDR3 DNA is TGTGCCACCAAGCCTCAGGATACCGAAGGTGGCTACACCTTC. Protein: CATKPQDTEGGYTF.

This clone was picked up a small number of times. This chain connects TRBV30 to TRBJ1-6; no definite D call. Trimming removed 0 bases at V and 7 bases at J, with 10 bases between. This CDR3 contains 14 residues. The germline CDR1 and CDR2 sequences are GTSNPN and SVGIG (reference sequence). CDR3 loop: CAWSVLTGNSPLHF. The CDR3, as DNA: TGTGCCTGGAGTGTACTGACGGGGAATTCACCCCTCCACTTT.

This clone was recorded only once. V and J are TRBV19 and TRBJ1-4; D remains ambiguous. CDR3 length equals 14 residues. Germline values: CDR1 LNHDA, CDR2 SQIVND (reference sequence). V lost 3 bases, J lost 7 bases, and 12 bases lay in between. In DNA, the CDR3 is TGTGCCAGTAGTATTTCGGGAAAGGGTGAAAAACTGTTTTTT. Its translation is CASSISGKGEKLFF. Full variable domain (outside the CDR3, taken from reference TRBV19 and TRBJ1-4): DGGITQSPKYLFRKEGQNVTLSCEQNLNHDAMYWYRQDPGQGLRLIYYSQIVNDFQKGDIAEGYSVSREKKESFPLTVTSAQKNPTAFYLCASSISGKGEKLFFGSGTQLSVL.

The sample holds a few counts of this clone. The chain couples TRBV28 to TRBJ1-5; the match to TRBD1 covers 11 bases. J was trimmed by 3 bases and V by 4 bases; bases with no gene match: 8. Germline V lookup: CDR1 MDHEN, CDR2 SYDVKM. CDR3 length: 17 residues. The CDR3 coding sequence is TGTGCCAGCAGTTACCCGGGACAGGGGGATTTCAATCAGCCCCAGCATTTT. The encoded protein is CASSYPGQGDFNQPQHF.

The gene calls are TRBV4-3 and TRBJ2-7, with D perhaps matching TRBD1 (6 bases). Trimming removed 0 bases at V and 6 bases at J, with 15 bases between. Germline values: CDR1 LGHNA, CDR2 YSLEER. The CDR3 has 15 amino acids. The CDR3 nucleotides read TGCGCCAGCAGCCAAGATTGGCTACAGGGACGCGAGCAGTACTTC. This sequence encodes CASSQDWLQGREQYF.

The chain has TRBV6-5 and TRBJ2-1; 12 bases align to TRBD2. Germline values: CDR1 MNHEY, CDR2 SVGAGI. The J segment lost 4 bases and the V segment lost 6 bases, leaving 4 bases of the junction unmatched. The CDR3 contains 15 residues. The CDR3 DNA sequence: TGTGCCAGCAGGCTGACTAGCGGGGGTTACAATGAGCAGTTCTTC. Its protein product is CASRLTSGGYNEQFF.

CDR3 sequence (DNA): TGTGCCAGCGAACCGGACAGCTATAATTCACCCCTCCACTTT. The encoded protein is CASEPDSYNSPLHF. The chain recombines TRBV6-5 with TRBJ1-6; D might be TRBD1 (6 bases). V dropped 8 bases and J dropped 3 bases, with 11 bases sitting between them. The CDR3 covers 14 residues. Germline V gene lookup returns CDR1 MNHEY and CDR2 SVGAGI.

This sequence joins TRBV11-3 and TRBJ2-3, with a possible D match to TRBD2 (5 bases). The V gene's germline CDR1 is SGHNT and CDR2 YENEEA. The CDR3 runs 14 residues. The V end lost 1 base, the J end lost 1 base, and 6 bases lay between the germline ends. CDR3 nucleotide sequence: TGTGCCAGCAGCTTAGTCGGGGGCACAGATACGCAGTATTTT. This gives the protein CASSLVGGTDTQYF.

This chain links TRBV7-9 with TRBJ1-1, with D possibly being TRBD1 (6 bases). CDR1 and CDR2 from the germline V gene are SEHNR and FQNEAQ (reference sequence). The CDR3 loop spans 15 amino acids. Deletions cut 4 bases from V and 6 bases from J, with 18 bases between. The CDR3 sequence is CASSSPQGVSAEAFF. The CDR3 DNA sequence: TGTGCCAGCAGCTCGCCACAGGGTGTTAGTGCTGAAGCTTTCTTT.

The V and J genes are TRBV6-2 or TRBV6-3 and TRBJ1-5; D is uncertain. The CDR3 totals 13 residues. V was shortened by 2 bases and J by 12 bases, with 14 bases between the two germline ends. The germline CDR1 and CDR2 sequences are MNHEY and SVGEGT. The CDR3 sequence is CASSYEAHRDQHF. The CDR3 region has the DNA TGTGCCAGCAGTTACGAGGCCCACCGGGACCAGCATTTT.

The chain carries TRBV28 and TRBJ2-7; TRBD2 agrees at 7 bases. With 5 bases clipped from V and 4 bases from J, the junction kept 11 bases outside the gene matches. CDR1 MDHEN and CDR2 SYDVKM come from the germline V gene. The CDR3 covers 15 residues. The CDR3 loop reads CASSPRGGSLYEQYF. CDR3 coding DNA: TGTGCCAGCAGTCCCCGGGGCGGGAGCTTATACGAGCAGTACTTC.

The chain carries TRBV27 and TRBJ1-1, with 8 bases fitting TRBD1. The CDR3 loop spans 14 amino acids. Germline assignment: CDR1 MNHEY and CDR2 SMNVEV (reference sequence). The V gene end was trimmed by 7 bases and the J gene end by 3 bases; junction bases not matched to a gene: 7. This chain's CDR3 is CASTSGGADTEAFF. In DNA form, the CDR3 reads TGTGCCAGCACATCAGGGGGCGCGGACACTGAAGCTTTCTTT.

The V gene is TRBV6-2 or TRBV6-3, the J gene TRBJ2-7; TRBD2 aligns across 7 bases. Losses at the gene ends were 5 bases for V and 3 bases for J; bases not matched to a gene: 10. Looked up from germline, CDR1 is MNHEY and CDR2 is SVGEGT. The CDR3 sequence is 15 residues long. CDR3: CASSTLAVRDYEQYF. The CDR3 DNA follows: TGTGCCAGCAGTACGCTAGCGGTTCGGGACTACGAGCAGTACTTC.

The rearrangement links TRBV6-5 to TRBJ2-3; 7 bases line up with TRBD1. Looked up from germline, CDR1 is MNHEY and CDR2 is SVGAGI. This CDR3 region has 15 residues. Unmatched junction bases numbered 8, after V lost 5 bases and J lost 3 bases. CDR3 bases: TGTGCCAGCAGTCAAACAGGGGTTGTAACAGATACGCAGTATTTT. Its translation: CASSQTGVVTDTQYF.

The count of this clone is one. The rearrangement joins TRBV4-1 to TRBJ2-5, with a tentative D call TRBD1 (7 bases). The CDR3 contains 15 residues. V was trimmed by 0 bases and J by 7 bases, leaving 15 bases between them. Germline CDR1 MGHRA, CDR2 YSYEKL. The CDR3 is CASSQEGTAGGTQYF. The DNA for the CDR3 is TGCGCCAGCAGCCAAGAGGGGACAGCCGGGGGGACCCAGTACTTC.

About this clone itself: The junction shows a germline mismatch at one end, possibly a read error. The V and J genes are TRBV6-5 and TRBJ1-1; D unresolved. From germline, CDR1 is MNHEY and CDR2 SVGAGI. CDR3 length: 11 residues. In DNA, the CDR3 is TGTGCCAGCGGAGAGAACTCTGAAGCTTTCTTT. This encodes CASGENSEAFF.

CDR3 nucleotides: TGTGCCAGCAGTTACTCGGGCGACAGGATTGGAGTAAAACTGTTTTTT. Translating gives CASSYSGDRIGVKLFF. The genes are TRBV6-6 and TRBJ1-4, with a weak D call TRBD1 (6 bases). In germline, CDR1 is MNHNY, CDR2 SVGAGI (reference sequence). The length of the CDR3 is 16 residues. V was shortened by 0 bases and J by 10 bases, with 18 bases between the two germline ends.